This TCR beta chain was sequenced for a study of vaccination effects on CD4 cells after COVID-19. Study at large: Post-vaccine sampling took place a median of 72 days after the second dose. Study conclusions and caveats: Clonal contraction was marked in infection- and vaccine-induced clones late after vaccination. The study dataset contains few convalescent patients and includes no early post-infection timepoints.

Antigen-specific CD4+ T cells were first expanded with viral peptide pools by the ViraFEST assay and only then sequenced. Culturing for roughly 10 days preceded CD4+ T cell isolation. Participants got two doses of BNT162b2 or mRNA-1273 vaccine. Cultures of over 1.5 million PBMC per well contained 9.5 to 10 IU/ml IL-2 plus 10 ug/ml peptides. Worth noting for this clone: Antigen specificity is unknown.

The method was immunoSEQ multiplex PCR; TCRdb's version includes in-frame clones alone and lacks a portion of them. The sample lists approximately 28,000 clones, about 75% occurring once. Per the germline V gene, CDR1 is KGHDR and CDR2 is SFDVKD. The V gene lost 2 bases and the J gene lost 3 bases, with 0 bases spanning the gap. The CDR3 sequence is 11 residues long. The specimen was CD4+ T cells from PBMCs cultured with SARS-CoV-2 spike peptides, collected after COVID-19 vaccination. This clonotype was sampled from a human donor who received a COVID-19 vaccine. Some clones in this sample may be carry-over from other donors' samples. The chain uses TRBV24-1 and TRBJ1-2; no reliable D call. The CDR3 sequence: CATSDYYGYTF. In nucleotides, the CDR3 is TGTGCCACCAGTGATTACTATGGCTACACCTTC.